The TCR beta chain under discussion was sequenced for a study of cytomegalovirus exposure and HLA in healthy donors. Concerning this clone itself: Its specificity is unknown.

Study results and caveats: Reports credit the classifier with highly specific, highly sensitive diagnosis of cytomegalovirus status. In a later analysis, productive TCRs from donors in an Asian-associated ancestry cluster reportedly carried fewer N-insertions than the cohort mean. The analysis excluded some indistinguishable V segments, including TRBV6-2 and TRBV6-3. The study listed around 150 cytomegalovirus-associated TCR beta chains.

Losses at the gene ends were 5 bases for V and 3 bases for J; bases not matched to a gene: 10. Germline assignment: CDR1 SGHRS and CDR2 YFSETQ. This CDR3 is 16 amino acids long. In the PCR, 60 Vbeta and 13 Jbeta primers were used. Here immunoSEQ multiplex PCR was the method, and the copy in TCRdb shows in-frame clones only, minus some. The sample holds 100,000 or so clones, more than 60% seen once. The clonotype was recovered from a female donor in good health and CMV-seropositive. This rearrangement joins TRBV5-1 to TRBJ2-1, with 8 nucleotides matching TRBD2. The material sequenced was PBMCs. CDR3 protein: CASSFSGGGNYNEQFF. CDR3 DNA sequence: TGCGCCAGCAGTTTCAGTGGCGGGGGGAACTACAATGAGCAGTTCTTC.